This entry concerns a single T cell receptor (beta chain). Its antigen is not identified. The data originate from a study of T cells in localized non-small cell lung cancer. Study-level results: Heterogeneity remains possible, as sequencing covered one tumor region only. Turning up in adjacent lung were a median roughly 60 of the top 100 tumor clones. Prolonged overall survival went with higher T cell density in the blood. Of the tissues analyzed, uninvolved adjacent lung showed maximal T cell clonality, greater than tumor.

This table comes from immunoSEQ multiplex PCR, and its TCRdb copy is limited to in-frame clones, with some not included. The data contain 41,000 or so clones, around 83% of them singletons. The TCR originated in a woman aged 18 to 50 with stage III lung adenocarcinoma. The sequences come from peripheral blood, collected before any cancer treatment.

This CDR3 reads CASSLVRGWGPLHF. CDR3 DNA sequence: TGCGCCAGCAGCTTGGTTAGGGGTTGGGGACCCCTCCACTTT. V and J are TRBV5-1 and TRBJ1-6, with D perhaps TRBD1 (5 bases). Per germline, CDR1 SGHRS and CDR2 YFSETQ. Trimming took off 0 bases at V and 12 bases at J, with 13 bases between the two ends. The CDR3 length is 14 residues.